This record covers a single T cell receptor beta chain. Its antigen is unknown. The sample belongs to a study of cytomegalovirus exposure and HLA in healthy donors. This CDR3 region has 14 residues. Germline V gene sequence: CDR1 SQVTM, CDR2 ANQGSEA. V was cut by 0 bases and J by 8 bases, with 14 bases left in between. Method: immunoSEQ multiplex PCR; TCRdb's copy keeps in-frame clones and lacks some. The sample has approximately 200,000 clones, around 88% seen once. Regarding the study as a whole: It was confirmed in vitro that three of the CMV-associated chains were specific for CMV antigens.

The TCR sequence derives from a woman younger than 30 in good health and CMV-seronegative. The chain is built from TRBV29-1 and TRBJ2-1; perhaps TRBD1 as D (7 bases). Sample: PBMCs. As DNA, the CDR3 is TGCAGCGTTGAAGACCGACAGGGCGGGGATGAGCAGTTCTTC. This gives the protein CSVEDRQGGDEQFF.